What follows are 5 T cell receptor beta chains derived from one specimen sequenced in a study of technical replicates of blood from several donors. Profiling relied on immunoSEQ multiplex PCR, and the TCRdb table lists in-frame clones only, not all of them. In the table there are about 64,000 clones, 80% to 90% of which are singletons. Source material: PBMCs. These receptors were taken from a human donor in good health. Some clones in this sample may be carry-over from other donors' samples.

The J gene is TRBJ2-5, the V gene TRBV5-1; TRBD2 is a possible D gene (6 bases). This CDR3 contains 15 residues. Trimming removed 2 bases at V and 1 base at J, with 12 bases between. Germline CDR1 is SGHRS and CDR2 is YFSETQ. The CDR3 region has the DNA TGCGCCAGCAGCTTATTACCGGGGGTCCAAGAGACCCAGTACTTC. Amino acid sequence: CASSLLPGVQETQYF.

Here the CDR3 DNA reads TGTGCCAGCAGCCAGGACAGGTTTGGTGGCTACACCTTC. Protein: CASSQDRFGGYTF. The J gene is TRBJ1-2, the V gene TRBV5-6; 7 bases align to TRBD1. J was trimmed by 7 bases and V by 4 bases; bases with no gene match: 7. This CDR3 contains 13 residues. The germline gives CDR1 SGHDT, CDR2 YYEEEE. Using reference TRBV5-6 and TRBJ1-2 for the parts outside the CDR3, the full variable domain is DAGVTQSPTHLIKTRGQQVTLRCSPKSGHDTVSWYQQALGQGPQFIFQYYEEEERQRGNFPDRFSGHQFPNYSSELNVNALLLGDSALYLCASSQDRFGGYTFGSGTRLTVV.

The genes are TRBV6-6 and TRBJ1-4; D may be TRBD1 (6 bases). CDR1 and CDR2 (germline): MNHNY, SVGAGI (reference sequence). The CDR3 length is 16 residues. The germline V and J ends were trimmed by 6 bases and 7 bases, with 21 bases remaining between them. This CDR3 reads CASREGVGINGEKLFF. CDR3 in DNA: TGTGCCAGCAGAGAGGGGGTAGGGATTAACGGTGAAAAACTGTTTTTT.

This clone showed up just once. This rearrangement joins TRBV4-3 to TRBJ2-7, with 12 nucleotides matching TRBD2. This CDR3 spans 15 amino acids. CDR1 is LGHNA, CDR2 YSLEER, per germline. J lost 2 bases, V lost 2 bases, and 1 base had no gene match. Here the CDR3 reads CASSQLAGGPYEQYF. CDR3 bases: TGCGCCAGCAGCCAACTAGCGGGAGGGCCCTACGAGCAGTACTTC.

CDR3 coding DNA: TGTGCCAGCAGCTTACAGGCGGGGAGGGGGACAGATACGCAGTATTTT. It translates to CASSLQAGRGTDTQYF. The chain uses TRBV7-2 and TRBJ2-3, with a weak D call TRBD2 (7 bases). This CDR3 has 16 residues. The ends were cut back, 2 bases at V and 3 bases at J, with 15 bases in the middle. Germline V gives CDR1 SGHTA, CDR2 FQGNSA.